Each of the 16 T cell receptor beta chains below was sequenced from the same sample in a study of shared clonotypes between healthy human individuals. Produced via immunoSEQ multiplex PCR; TCRdb's table is partial and in-frame only. The data contain around 2.1 million clones, under 97% of them seen just once; the ten biggest clones take up about 0.13%. The sample consisted of naive CD4+ T cells sorted from blood. Noted subset: CD45RA+ positively selected. The source is a man between 18 and 35 years old in good health.

This sequence joins TRBV6-1 and TRBJ2-7, with D perhaps matching TRBD1 (6 bases). This CDR3 comprises 14 residues. CDR1 is MNHNS, CDR2 SASEGT, per germline. The germline V and J ends were trimmed by 6 bases and 5 bases, with 17 bases remaining between them. The CDR3 nucleotides read TGTGCCAGCAGCGCAACAGGGTCAGGCGACGAGCAGTACTTC. Its protein product is CASSATGSGDEQYF.

The gene calls are TRBV29-1 and TRBJ2-6, with a weak D call TRBD1 (5 bases). CDR3 size: 13 residues. The germline V and J ends were trimmed by 6 bases and 0 bases, with 6 bases remaining between them. In germline, CDR1 is SQVTM, CDR2 ANQGSEA. The CDR3 nucleotides are TGCAGCGTGACAGCCTCTGGGGCCAACGTCCTGACTTTC. It yields the protein CSVTASGANVLTF.

The chain uses TRBV6-6 and TRBJ1-5; the match to TRBD1 covers 9 bases. Per the germline V gene, CDR1 is MNHNY and CDR2 is SVGAGI (reference sequence). Losses at the gene ends were 6 bases for V and 7 bases for J; bases not matched to a gene: 4. The CDR3 extends over 13 amino acids. The DNA of the CDR3 is TGTGCCAGCAGGGAACAGGGGGCGCAGCCCCAGCATTTT. Protein sequence: CASREQGAQPQHF.

The V gene is TRBV5-4, the J gene TRBJ2-7; D possibly corresponds to TRBD2 (6 bases). The V and J ends lost 2 bases and 3 bases respectively, with 15 bases between them. In germline, CDR1 is SGHNT, CDR2 YYREEE (reference sequence). This CDR3 is built from 15 residues. Here the CDR3 DNA reads TGTGCCAGCAGCTTCGGGCCAGCGGGCGGCTACGAGCAGTACTTC. Residues: CASSFGPAGGYEQYF.

Notes on this clone: Other nucleotide sequences in the sample specify the same CDR3. The V and J genes are TRBV18 and TRBJ2-7; TRBD1 agrees at 10 bases. Trimming removed 6 bases from V and 3 bases from J; junction bases left unmatched: 8. This CDR3 comprises 15 residues. Germline lookup yields CDR1 KGHSH and CDR2 LQKENI. CDR3 region: CASSPDRGPSYEQYF. The CDR3 nucleotides read TGTGCCAGCTCCCCCGACAGGGGGCCTAGCTACGAGCAGTACTTC.

The chain combines TRBV7-2 with TRBJ2-5; 10 bases agree with TRBD1. The CDR3 runs to 14 residues. Germline V lookup: CDR1 SGHTA, CDR2 FQGNSA. V was clipped by 5 bases and J by 7 bases; unmatched bases: 7. CDR3 residues: CASSQSGQGGTQYF. CDR3 sequence (DNA): TGTGCCAGCAGCCAAAGCGGACAGGGGGGGACCCAGTACTTC.

The V and J genes are TRBV29-1 and TRBJ2-7; D is perhaps TRBD1 or TRBD2 (6 bases each). Trimming took 7 bases from V and 3 from J, leaving 13 bases between them. Germline lookup yields CDR1 SQVTM and CDR2 ANQGSEA. The CDR3 length is 12 residues. CDR3 amino acids: CSGGASLYEQYF. CDR3 DNA sequence: TGCAGCGGGGGGGCCTCCCTCTACGAGCAGTACTTC.

The rearrangement uses TRBV7-3 and TRBJ2-2, with a tentative D call TRBD1 (6 bases). The CDR3 is 16 residues long. The germline gives CDR1 SGHTA, CDR2 FQGTGA. Trimming removed 2 bases at V and 4 bases at J, with 14 bases between. CDR3 region: CASSLWTAKSTGELFF. The CDR3 DNA follows: TGTGCCAGCAGCTTATGGACAGCAAAAAGCACCGGGGAGCTGTTTTTT.

This clone was seen a handful of times. This sample also contains other DNA sequences that code for the same CDR3. The V call is TRBV30, the J call TRBJ1-4; D not certain. Germline V gives CDR1 GTSNPN, CDR2 SVGIG (reference sequence). Deletions cut 1 base from V and 3 bases from J, with 0 bases between. The CDR3 extends over 11 amino acids. CDR3 sequence (DNA): TGTGCCTGGAGTGCTAATGAAAAACTGTTTTTT. It codes for CAWSANEKLFF.

The chain employs TRBV6-6 and TRBJ2-1, with 7 bases matching TRBD2. Trimming removed 0 bases from V and 3 bases from J; junction bases left unmatched: 5. This CDR3 contains 16 residues. Germline V lookup: CDR1 MNHNY, CDR2 SVGAGI (reference sequence). This chain's CDR3 is CASSYSGGSHYNEQFF. DNA of the CDR3: TGTGCCAGCAGTTACTCGGGCGGGAGCCACTACAATGAGCAGTTCTTC.

The chain carries TRBV2 and TRBJ2-5; unclear D gene. CDR3 size: 11 residues. Germline-derived CDR1 and CDR2 are SNHLY and FYNNEI. V gave up 7 bases and J gave up 9 bases, with 12 bases separating them. The CDR3, as DNA: TGTGCCAGCAAAGAAAGTGGGGCCCAGTACTTC. Translating it yields CASKESGAQYF.

The V gene is TRBV29-1, the J gene TRBJ1-2, with TRBD1 matching 12 bases. The germline V gene has CDR1 SQVTM and CDR2 ANQGSEA. The CDR3 runs 18 residues. V was clipped by 6 bases and J by 4 bases; unmatched bases: 18. DNA for the CDR3: TGCAGCGTGGTTGGAACCGGGACAGGGGGCAAAGGTGTCTATGGCTACACCTTC. Translated, it gives CSVVGTGTGGKGVYGYTF.

The rearrangement links TRBV5-1 to TRBJ2-7; D possibly corresponds to TRBD2 (6 bases). Trimming left V 2 bases short and J 3 bases short, with 15 bases between. In germline, CDR1 is SGHRS, CDR2 YFSETQ. This CDR3 comprises 15 residues. The CDR3 spells CASSFSGQGLYEQYF. In nucleotides, the CDR3 is TGCGCCAGCAGCTTTAGCGGCCAAGGACTCTACGAGCAGTACTTC.

J is TRBJ1-5 and V is TRBV9; D not certain. Trimming removed 3 bases at V and 2 bases at J, with 15 bases between. The CDR3 loop spans 16 amino acids. Germline V gene sequence: CDR1 SGDLS, CDR2 YYNGEE. This CDR3 is CASSELKVLGNQPQHF. In nucleotides, the CDR3 is TGTGCCAGCAGCGAACTTAAGGTATTAGGCAATCAGCCCCAGCATTTT.

The rearrangement uses TRBV6-5 and TRBJ1-2; 7 nucleotides align to TRBD1. Germline V gives CDR1 MNHEY, CDR2 SVGAGI. This CDR3 region has 15 residues. The trim removed 0 bases at V and 6 bases at J, leaving 7 bases unmatched. Here the CDR3 reads CASSYSGRGWDGYTF. In nucleotides, the CDR3 is TGTGCCAGCAGTTACTCGGGCAGGGGGTGGGATGGCTACACCTTC.

This clone was found a few times. The chain employs TRBV30 and TRBJ1-3; D not resolved. The length of the CDR3 is 13 residues. V was cut by 2 bases and J by 0 bases, with 5 bases left in between. Germline CDR1 GTSNPN, CDR2 SVGIG (reference sequence). CDR3 amino acids: CAWSLSSGNTIYF. The CDR3, as DNA: TGTGCCTGGAGTCTCAGCTCTGGAAACACCATATATTTT. The complete variable domain, with remaining parts taken from reference TRBV30 and TRBJ1-3, reads SQTIHQWPATLVQPVGSPLSLECTVEGTSNPNLYWYRQAAGRGLQLLFYSVGIGQISSEVPQNLSASRPQDRQFILSSKKLLLSDSGFYLCAWSLSSGNTIYFGEGSWLTVV.